This TCR beta chain was observed in a study of blood T cell repertoires in COVID-19. Study at large: Italy, Spain and the United States were the sources of the convalescent and acute COVID-19 samples. Sources were T cells, B-cell-depleted T cells, or PBMCs; the material itself was cDNA or gDNA.

Study processing details: Reference gene primers were amplified, and this amplification served to estimate nucleated cell counts. The table came from immunoSEQ multiplex PCR; TCRdb's copy has only in-frame clones and leaves some out. V, J and clone size derive from that table, while D and trimming were established from the DNA sequence. This sample has roughly 120,000 clones, with more than 65% found just once. J lost 5 bases, V lost 2 bases, and 10 bases had no gene match. Germline CDR1 is MNHEY and CDR2 is SVGEGT. The CDR3 has 18 amino acids. The chain is built from TRBV6-2 or TRBV6-3 and TRBJ2-1, with 12 bases that match TRBD2. The specimen was peripheral blood. The TCR comes from a woman of 80 years or more with acute or convalescent COVID-19. CDR3 sequence reads: CASSYEPSGRARDNEQFF. The CDR3 nucleotides read TGTGCCAGCAGTTACGAGCCTAGCGGGAGGGCCAGGGACAATGAGCAGTTCTTC.